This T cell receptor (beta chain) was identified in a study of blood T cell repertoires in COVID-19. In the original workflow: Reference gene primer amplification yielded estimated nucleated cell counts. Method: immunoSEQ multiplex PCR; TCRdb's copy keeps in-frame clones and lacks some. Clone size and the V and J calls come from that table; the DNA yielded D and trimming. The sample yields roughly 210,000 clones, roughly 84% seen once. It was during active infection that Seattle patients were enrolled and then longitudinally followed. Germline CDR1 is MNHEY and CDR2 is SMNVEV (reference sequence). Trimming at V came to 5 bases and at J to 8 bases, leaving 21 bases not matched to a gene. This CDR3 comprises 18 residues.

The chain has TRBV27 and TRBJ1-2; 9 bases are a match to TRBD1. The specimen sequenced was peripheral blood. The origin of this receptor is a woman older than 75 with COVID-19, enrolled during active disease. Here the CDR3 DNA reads TGTGCCAGCAGTCCTCGGACAGGGGAAACCAACTATGCCCGGGGCTACACCTTC. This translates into CASSPRTGETNYARGYTF.